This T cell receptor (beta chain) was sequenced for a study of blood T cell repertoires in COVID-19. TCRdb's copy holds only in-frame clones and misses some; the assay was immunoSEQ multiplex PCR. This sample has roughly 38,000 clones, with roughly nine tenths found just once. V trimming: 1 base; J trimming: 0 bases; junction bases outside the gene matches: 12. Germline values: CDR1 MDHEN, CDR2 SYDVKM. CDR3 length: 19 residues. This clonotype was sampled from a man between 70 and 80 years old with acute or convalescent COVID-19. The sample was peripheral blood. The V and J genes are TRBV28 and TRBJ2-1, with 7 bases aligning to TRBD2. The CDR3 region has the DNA TGTGCCAGCAGTTTATACCTCTCGGGAGGTCCCACCTCCTACAATGAGCAGTTCTTC. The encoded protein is CASSLYLSGGPTSYNEQFF. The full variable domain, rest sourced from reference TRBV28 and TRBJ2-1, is DVKVTQSSRYLVKRTGEKVFLECVQDMDHENMFWYRQDPGLGLRLIYFSYDVKMKEKGDIPEGYSVSREKKERFSLILESASTNQTSMYLCASSLYLSGGPTSYNEQFFGPGTRLTVL.